This is a list of T cell receptor beta chains from one sample in a study of blood T cell repertoires in COVID-19. Method: immunoSEQ multiplex PCR; TCRdb's copy keeps in-frame clones and lacks some. The sample holds about 99,000 clones, just under 85% seen once. The sequenced material came from peripheral blood. Every receptor here comes from an elderly woman with active or convalescent COVID-19. The CDR3 runs from the conserved cysteine through the conserved F or W. A D gene is named only where the DNA matches it firmly. A row's size may be missing; if present it is once, few, many or a size class.

J	V	D	size	DNA	CDR3
TRBJ2-3	TRBV11-2	NA	NA	TGTGCCAGCAGCCCGTACAGGGCGGATACGCAGTATTTT	CASSPYRADTQYF
TRBJ2-7	TRBV9	TRBD2	NA	TGTGCCAGCAGCCTGAGCGGGACGGCCTACGAGCAGTACTTC	CASSLSGTAYEQYF
TRBJ1-5	TRBV2	NA	once	TGTGCCAGCAGTGACAGGGGTAGCAATCAGCCCCAGCATTTT	CASSDRGSNQPQHF
TRBJ1-1	TRBV7-9	NA	NA	TGTGCCAGCAGCTCCCTCGGGGATTCGACACCGATGAACACTGAAGCTTTCTTT	CASSSLGDSTPMNTEAFF
TRBJ2-7	TRBV10-3	TRBD1	NA	TGTGCCATATCCCCGGGACAGACCTACGAGCAGTACTTC	CAISPGQTYEQYF
TRBJ1-5	TRBV6-5	NA	few	TGTGCCAGCAGTTCTTGGCGTACAGGGTTGAGCGAGCCCCAGCATTTT	CASSSWRTGLSEPQHF
TRBJ2-5	TRBV28	TRBD2	NA	TGTGCCAGCAAAGCGGGGCAAGAGACCCAGTACTTC	CASKAGQETQYF
TRBJ2-7	TRBV29-1	NA	NA	TGCAGTTACCAAGCGGGCCACGAGCAGTACTTC	CSYQAGHEQYF
TRBJ2-1	TRBV27	NA	NA	TGTGCCAGCAGTGCCGCCGAGCGGTCCCCGAAGAATGAGCAGTTCTTC	CASSAAERSPKNEQFF
TRBJ1-5	TRBV15	NA	NA	TGTGCCACCAGCAGAGATGCGGATCAGCCCCAGCATTTT	CATSRDADQPQHF
TRBJ2-7	TRBV9	TRBD2	NA	TGTGCCAGCAGCGCGGGGGGGACCTCCTACGAGCAGTACTTC	CASSAGGTSYEQYF
TRBJ1-4	TRBV9	TRBD1	NA	TGTGCCAGCAGCGTAGGCGGACAGGGGGTCCGTGAAAAACTGTTTTTT	CASSVGGQGVREKLFF
TRBJ1-2	TRBV7-9	NA	many	TGTGCCAGCAGCTTAGTCCCTAACGTCGGCTACACCTTC	CASSLVPNVGYTF
TRBJ1-2	TRBV28	TRBD1	NA	TGTGCCAGCAGTCGACAGGGACACGGCTACACCTTC	CASSRQGHGYTF
TRBJ2-5	TRBV3-1/TRBV3-2	TRBD1	NA	TGTGCCAGCAACACAGGGGTCGGCTATGAAGGGTGGCAAGAGACCCAGTACTTC	CASNTGVGYEGWQETQYF
TRBJ1-5	TRBV20-1	NA	NA	TGCAGTGCTAGTAAGGGGGGGACTCAGCCCCAGCATTTT	CSASKGGTQPQHF
TRBJ2-7	TRBV2	TRBD2	NA	TGTGCCAGCAAACGACTAGCGGGAGACTTAGACGAGCAGTACTTC	CASKRLAGDLDEQYF
TRBJ2-7	TRBV5-5	NA	NA	TGTGCCAGCAGCTTGGTTGAAGGAGCGCAGTACTTC	CASSLVEGAQYF
TRBJ1-1	TRBV19	NA	once	TGTGCCAGTATCTCGGTGCCGGACAGGAACACTGAAGCTTTCTTT	CASISVPDRNTEAFF
TRBJ1-2	TRBV5-1	TRBD1	NA	TGCGCCAGCAGCCCTGGAGGACAGGTTCTAGATGGCTACACCTTC	CASSPGGQVLDGYTF
TRBJ1-2	TRBV5-4	TRBD1	NA	TGTGCCAGCAGCTTACAGGGGGCACCCTATGGCTACACCTTC	CASSLQGAPYGYTF
TRBJ1-5	TRBV28	TRBD1	NA	TGTGCCAGCAGTCTCACCTACAGGGGGAGTAGGGATCAGCCCCAGCATTTT	CASSLTYRGSRDQPQHF
TRBJ2-1	TRBV11-3	TRBD1	few	TGTGCCAGCAGCAGGCGGGACAGGGAGGCAAATGAGCAGTTCTTC	CASSRRDREANEQFF
TRBJ2-3	TRBV5-4	TRBD1	NA	TGTGCCAGCAGCTTGGAGGGACAGGGGCGGACAGATACGCAGTATTTT	CASSLEGQGRTDTQYF
TRBJ2-4	TRBV20-1	NA	NA	TGCAGTGCGTACATGAACATTCAGTACTTC	CSAYMNIQYF
TRBJ1-2	TRBV24-1	TRBD1	NA	TGTGCCACCAGTGATACCAGACAGGGAGGCTATGGCTACACCTTC	CATSDTRQGGYGYTF
TRBJ2-3	TRBV5-4	TRBD1	NA	TGTGCCAGCAGCGCTTCTTCGGACAGGGCAGATACGCAGTATTTT	CASSASSDRADTQYF
TRBJ1-2	TRBV6-5	NA	few	TGTGCCAGCCGAGGAGAAACACAGGGCAACTATGGCTACACCTTC	CASRGETQGNYGYTF